This T cell receptor beta chain was observed in a study of blood T cell repertoires in COVID-19 (dated by TCRdb to about 2020). Regarding the complete study: Samples covering the acute and convalescent phases of COVID-19 were provided by collaborators in the United States, Italy and Spain. The samples were drawn from the first 160 participants of the ongoing ImmuneRACE study and from over a thousand subjects provided by 6 global collaborators. Where available, HLA class I and class II types were taken from metadata supplied by the sample provider and were not determined by assay-based typing. The sample metadata nearly always contained a de-identified subject ID, COVID-19 status, age in years and sex. Deeply sampled blood TCRbeta repertoires from subjects exposed to, actively infected with, or recovered from COVID-19 were included in the dataset. The prospective study material was composed of cDNA or gDNA derived from T cells, B-cell-depleted T cells, or PBMCs. The repertoires were released in a freely available public database meant as a resource for research on the immune response to SARS-CoV-2.

The full study reports these points: How much clinical and demographic metadata was included differed by source and by participant, and the metadata was provided uncurated.

Whole blood was collected in K2EDTA tubes by collaborating institutions according to the institutions' own protocols. For TCRbeta analysis, collaborators shipped samples as frozen whole blood, isolated PBMCs, or DNA extracted from either of those sample types. From the cysteine through the phenylalanine, the CDR3 covers 15 amino acids. This entry keeps only the CDR3 DNA: 45 bases, framed from base 1. Taken from the germline V gene, the CDR1 and CDR2 loops are MNHEY and SVGAGI. At the junction V is shortened by 4 bases and J by 5 bases, with 17 bases in between. Details on this clone: Its target antigen remains unknown. Per-base qualities were not stored, and no clone one base away is much larger.

TCRbeta CDR3 regions were amplified from genomic DNA using the immunoSEQ Assay, a bias-controlled multiplex PCR. On the authors' methods: Nucleated cell counts per sample were estimated from amplification of reference gene primers within the assay. To quantify the absolute abundance of each unique TCRbeta CDR3 rearrangement, sequence reads were collapsed and filtered. Productive Simpson clonality was computed per sample as the square root of Simpson's diversity index over productive rearrangements. Here the immuneACCESS table is served through TCRdb, limited to in-frame sequences with V and J called. Missing clones are a known gap in these copies; in checked studies unresolved V genes cover under half, and the rest lacks a known reason. V, J and clone size were drawn from that table, and D and trimming were deduced from the DNA. The sample table records around 200,000 clones; approximately 82% of these occur just once. In total, the top ten clones hold roughly 2.9% of the sample.

The rearranged segments are TRBV6-5 and TRBJ2-5; TRBD2 is a possible D gene, resting on 6 matching bases. Sequencing used peripheral blood. The TCR sequence derives from a man aged 45-65 years with active or convalescent COVID-19. The DNA reads TGTGCCAGCAGTTCGCCCTCCGGAGGGGCGGAGACCCAGTACTTC. This codes for CASSSPSGGAETQYF.